The 7 T cell receptor beta chains below all came from one sample that was sequenced in a study of blood T cells in healthy people across ages. Alongside a J-beta primer mix, a sample-barcoded 5' primer served in a second PCR lasting roughly 6 to 11 cycles. TCRdb re-analysed the 5' RACE reads in MiXCR, keeping a single row per CDR3 protein. The sample includes 1.5 million to 2 million distinct CDR3 sequences, approximately 39% of them seen just once. The sequencing sample was made of blood. Source of these receptors: a human donor in good health.

This chain joins TRBV7-3 and TRBJ2-5; D unresolved. The V gene's germline CDR1 is SGHTA and CDR2 FQGTGA. This CDR3 region has 16 residues. The V end lost 2 bases, the J end lost 4 bases, and 17 bases lay between the germline ends. This chain's CDR3 is CASSLESGALPETQYF. The CDR3 coding sequence is TGTGCCAGCAGCTTAGAGTCAGGAGCGTTGCCAGAGACCCAGTACTTC.

The chain recombines TRBV20-1 with TRBJ1-4; a possible D gene is TRBD1 (5 bases). Trimming stripped 3 bases from V and 7 bases from J, with 18 bases between. The germline V gene encodes CDR1 DFQATT and CDR2 SNEGSKA (reference sequence). CDR3 length: 15 amino acids. The chain's CDR3 is CSARSAGFEVEKLFF. In DNA, the CDR3 is TGCAGTGCTAGGTCTGCAGGGTTCGAAGTTGAAAAACTGTTTTTT.

The V gene is TRBV12-3 or TRBV12-4, the J gene TRBJ2-6; a weak D match, TRBD2 (5 bases). The CDR3 has 16 amino acids. Trimming shortened V by 5 bases and J by 4 bases, and 15 bases separated the two germline ends. The CDR3 here is CASSALRGSGANVLTF. The CDR3 DNA is TGTGCCAGCAGTGCGCTAAGAGGGTCCGGGGCCAACGTCCTGACTTTC.

The chain uses TRBV7-6 and TRBJ1-4; no definite D call. V gave up 6 bases and J gave up 4 bases, with 12 bases separating them. The CDR3 is made up of 14 amino acids. CDR1 is SGHVS, CDR2 FNYEAQ, per germline. The CDR3 region has the DNA TGTGCCAGCAGGCGGGGAGGGCTTAATGAAAAACTGTTTTTT. It codes for CASRRGGLNEKLFF.

The chain joins TRBV7-2 to TRBJ1-2; 8 bases align to TRBD1. Germline CDR1 is SGHTA and CDR2 is FQGNSA. The CDR3 sequence is 15 residues long. The V segment lost 5 bases and the J segment 6 bases; nucleotides outside the gene matches: 11. CDR3 residues: CASSPRTGRQDGYTF. CDR3 DNA: TGTGCCAGCAGCCCTAGGACAGGGCGCCAAGATGGCTACACCTTC.

This clonotype was found a few times. The V call is TRBV10-3, the J call TRBJ1-1; D not resolved. This CDR3 comprises 17 residues. V lost 0 bases to trimming and J lost 1 base, with 15 bases between them. In germline, CDR1 is ENHRY, CDR2 SYGVKD. The CDR3, as DNA: TGTGCCATCAGTGAGTCGATTTACGGAAACCCGAACACTGAAGCTTTCTTT. Translation gives CAISESIYGNPNTEAFF.

This clonotype has more than one count but fewer than ten. This sequence joins TRBV5-1 and TRBJ2-1; 9 bases map to TRBD1. Germline CDR1 is SGHRS and CDR2 is YFSETQ. The junction had 5 bases not matched to a gene; V was cut back by 5 bases and J by 5 bases. The CDR3 is made up of 14 amino acids. The CDR3 DNA reads as TGCGCCAGCAGGCTGACAGGGGGTGACAATGAGCAGTTCTTC. As protein: CASRLTGGDNEQFF.